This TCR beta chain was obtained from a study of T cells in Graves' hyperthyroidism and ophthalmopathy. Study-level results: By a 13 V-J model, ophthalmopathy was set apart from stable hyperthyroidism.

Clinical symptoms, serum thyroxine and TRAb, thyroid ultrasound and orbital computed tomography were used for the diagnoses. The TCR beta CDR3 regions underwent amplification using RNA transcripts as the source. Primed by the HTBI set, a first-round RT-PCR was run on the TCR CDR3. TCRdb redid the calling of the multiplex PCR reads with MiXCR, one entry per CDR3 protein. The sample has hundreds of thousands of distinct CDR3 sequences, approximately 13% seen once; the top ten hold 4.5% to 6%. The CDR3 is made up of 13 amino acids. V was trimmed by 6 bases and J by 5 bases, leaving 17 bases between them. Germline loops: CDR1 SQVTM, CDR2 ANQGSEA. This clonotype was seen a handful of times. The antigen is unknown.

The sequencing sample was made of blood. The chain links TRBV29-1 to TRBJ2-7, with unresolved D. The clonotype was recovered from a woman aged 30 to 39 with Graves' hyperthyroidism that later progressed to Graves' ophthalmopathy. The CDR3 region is CSVGSHLLDEQYF. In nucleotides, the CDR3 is TGCAGCGTGGGCTCGCATCTTTTGGACGAGCAGTACTTC.